Listed below are T cell receptor beta chains from one sample, sequenced in a study of glioma-infiltrating T cells after dendritic cell vaccination. Sequenced by immunoSEQ multiplex PCR; TCRdb stores in-frame clones only, minus some. The repertoire has just under 85,000 clones, approximately 90% of them found once; the top ten carry approximately 2.9%. The sample here was blood, taken before dendritic cell vaccination. Receptor source: a human donor with glioblastoma. CDR3s include the opening cysteine and the closing phenylalanine or tryptophan. Each record gives: D gene, J gene, V gene, clone size, CDR3 protein, CDR3 DNA. D genes are given only for firm matches. Expanded clones are given a class, and other clones once, few, many or no size at all.

NA | TRBJ2-3 | TRBV6-4 | NA | CASLPHEEYF | TGTGCCAGCCTACCTCACGAGGAGTATTTT
NA | TRBJ2-3 | TRBV9 | NA | CASSVVGGASTDTQYF | TGTGCCAGCAGCGTAGTGGGGGGGGCTAGCACAGATACGCAGTATTTT
NA | TRBJ2-7 | TRBV5-1 | NA | CASSLGQANYEQYF | TGCGCCAGCAGCTTGGGACAGGCTAACTACGAGCAGTACTTC
NA | TRBJ2-1 | TRBV20-1 | NA | CSASFLEQFF | TGCAGTGCTAGTTTCCTAGAGCAGTTCTTC
NA | TRBJ1-4 | TRBV2 | NA | CASSSRTTTTNEKLFF | TGTGCCAGCAGTAGCCGGACAACTACAACTAATGAAAAACTGTTTTTT
TRBD1 | TRBJ2-7 | TRBV5-4 | NA | CASSTRDRSYEQYF | TGTGCCAGCAGCACTCGGGACAGATCCTACGAGCAGTACTTC
TRBD1 | TRBJ2-5 | TRBV5-1 | NA | CASSSRGTGGIGTQYF | TGCGCCAGCAGCTCCCGAGGGACAGGGGGCATCGGGACCCAGTACTTC
TRBD1 | TRBJ1-1 | TRBV4-1 | once | CASSLDRGSTEAFF | TGCGCCAGCAGCCTCGACAGGGGGTCCACTGAAGCTTTCTTT
TRBD2 | TRBJ2-4 | TRBV7-9 | NA | CASSSLSGGGKNIQYF | TGTGCCAGCAGCTCGCTTAGCGGGGGCGGCAAAAACATTCAGTACTTC
NA | TRBJ1-3 | TRBV19 | once | CASSLTVNSGNTIYF | TGTGCCAGTAGCTTGACAGTAAACTCTGGAAACACCATATATTTT
TRBD2 | TRBJ2-1 | TRBV5-1 | NA | CASSLGSPGGEQFF | TGCGCCAGCAGCTTGGGTAGCCCCGGGGGGGAGCAGTTCTTC
TRBD2 | TRBJ2-7 | TRBV9 | NA | CASSPLSGGPYPGEQYF | TGTGCCAGCAGCCCCCTGAGCGGGGGGCCCTATCCGGGGGAGCAGTACTTC
TRBD2 | TRBJ2-3 | TRBV7-9 | few | CASAPGEGPTDTQYF | TGTGCCAGCGCCCCGGGGGAGGGCCCCACAGATACGCAGTATTTT
TRBD2 | TRBJ2-1 | TRBV5-1 | NA | CASSLSGSGNEQFF | TGCGCCAGCAGCCTTAGCGGGAGCGGCAATGAGCAGTTCTTC
TRBD2 | TRBJ2-1 | TRBV14 | NA | CASRLTGTSNEQFF | TGTGCCAGCAGGTTAACCGGGACTAGTAATGAGCAGTTCTTC
NA | TRBJ1-3 | TRBV7-3 | NA | CASSRLPVGAGNTIYF | TGTGCCAGCAGCCGACTCCCCGTCGGGGCTGGAAACACCATATATTTT
NA | TRBJ1-6 | TRBV27 | NA | CASSWREYNSPLHF | TGTGCCAGCAGTTGGAGGGAATATAATTCACCCCTCCACTTT
TRBD1 | TRBJ1-6 | TRBV9 | NA | CASSPTPGQGVSPLHF | TGTGCCAGCAGCCCAACCCCGGGACAGGGAGTTTCACCCCTCCACTTT
NA | TRBJ2-3 | TRBV30 | NA | CAWSPHSGSSTDTQYF | TGTGCCTGGAGTCCTCATAGCGGTTCCAGCACAGATACGCAGTATTTT
TRBD1 | TRBJ2-7 | TRBV7-8 | NA | CASSSRPDRAGYEQYF | TGTGCCAGCAGCTCCCGTCCGGACAGGGCGGGATACGAGCAGTACTTC
NA | TRBJ1-4 | TRBV5-4 | few | CASSLHPAGEDATNEKLFF | TGTGCCAGCAGCTTACATCCAGCCGGGGAAGACGCAACTAATGAAAAACTGTTTTTT
TRBD1 | TRBJ2-7 | TRBV5-6 | NA | CASSPATGAYEQYF | TGTGCCAGCAGCCCCGCTACAGGGGCGTACGAGCAGTACTTC
TRBD1 | TRBJ1-1 | TRBV7-7 | NA | CASSRDRNTEAFF | TGTGCTAGCAGCCGGGACAGGAACACTGAAGCTTTCTTT
NA | TRBJ2-7 | TRBV23-1 | NA | CASIERFLSSYEQYF | TGCGCCAGCATTGAGAGGTTCTTAAGCTCCTACGAGCAGTACTTC
NA | TRBJ2-1 | TRBV6-4 | once | CASSLDGGAQFF | TGTGCCAGCAGTCTCGATGGGGGGGCTCAGTTCTTC
NA | TRBJ1-2 | TRBV19 | once | CASASALNYGYTF | TGTGCCAGCGCCTCGGCACTAAACTATGGCTACACCTTC
NA | TRBJ1-3 | TRBV30 | NA | CAWNQGSSGNTIYF | TGTGCCTGGAACCAGGGGAGCTCTGGAAACACCATATATTTT
NA | TRBJ2-7 | TRBV30 | NA | CAWSGGGMSYEQYF | TGTGCCTGGAGTGGGGGCGGGATGAGTTACGAGCAGTACTTC
NA | TRBJ1-2 | TRBV5-4 | NA | CASSTEVRGYRDGYTF | TGTGCCAGCAGTACAGAGGTCCGGGGGTATAGGGATGGCTACACCTTC
TRBD1 | TRBJ2-1 | TRBV30 | few | CAWSRTGGDDEQFF | TGTGCCTGGAGCCGGACAGGGGGGGACGATGAGCAGTTCTTC
TRBD2 | TRBJ2-3 | TRBV7-6 | NA | CASSLGLAGVGDTQYF | TGTGCCAGCAGCTTAGGGCTAGCGGGGGTCGGAGATACGCAGTATTTT
TRBD1 | TRBJ2-7 | TRBV7-9 | NA | CASSPGTGNYEQYF | TGTGCCAGCAGTCCAGGGACAGGAAACTACGAGCAGTACTTC
TRBD2 | TRBJ2-1 | TRBV5-4 | NA | CASSLGSGATTYNEQFF | TGTGCCAGCAGCTTGGGCAGCGGGGCCACTACCTACAATGAGCAGTTCTTC
TRBD1 | TRBJ1-1 | TRBV5-1 | NA | CASSQTGENTEAFF | TGCGCCAGCAGTCAGACAGGGGAGAACACTGAAGCTTTCTTT
TRBD1 | TRBJ2-7 | TRBV9 | NA | CAGSVEGQGDREQYF | TGTGCCGGCAGCGTAGAGGGGCAGGGGGATCGGGAGCAGTACTTC
TRBD1 | TRBJ1-1 | TRBV2 | NA | CASSDRGRFTEAFF | TGTGCCAGCAGCGACAGGGGGAGATTCACTGAAGCTTTCTTT
TRBD1 | TRBJ2-7 | TRBV7-8 | NA | CASSRLGQGLEQYF | TGTGCCAGCAGCCGGCTGGGACAGGGGCTTGAGCAGTACTTC
NA | TRBJ2-5 | TRBV9 | NA | CASSLSGAGEWETQYF | TGTGCCAGCAGCCTATCAGGAGCAGGGGAGTGGGAGACCCAGTACTTC
TRBD2 | TRBJ2-7 | TRBV4-1 | NA | CASSQDAAGIPYEQYF | TGCGCCAGCAGCCAAGACGCAGCGGGGATTCCCTACGAGCAGTACTTC
NA | TRBJ2-5 | TRBV5-1 | NA | CASSQSYGLKGAQYF | TGCGCCAGCAGCCAGAGTTACGGTCTAAAAGGGGCCCAGTACTTC
NA | TRBJ2-3 | TRBV7-9 | NA | CASSFGLSTDTQYF | TGTGCCAGCAGCTTCGGACTGAGCACAGATACGCAGTATTTT